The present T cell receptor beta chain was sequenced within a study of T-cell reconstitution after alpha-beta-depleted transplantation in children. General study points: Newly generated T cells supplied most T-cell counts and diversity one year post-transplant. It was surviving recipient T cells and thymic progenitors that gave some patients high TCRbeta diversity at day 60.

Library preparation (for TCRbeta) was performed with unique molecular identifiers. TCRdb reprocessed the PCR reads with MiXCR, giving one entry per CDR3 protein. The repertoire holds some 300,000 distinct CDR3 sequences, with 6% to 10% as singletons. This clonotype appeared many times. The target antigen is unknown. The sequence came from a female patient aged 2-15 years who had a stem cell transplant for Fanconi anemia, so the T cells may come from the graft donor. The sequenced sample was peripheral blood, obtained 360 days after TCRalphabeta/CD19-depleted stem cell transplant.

DNA for the CDR3: TGTGCCAGCGGTACAGGGGCAGTCGAGCAGTACGTC. Amino acids: CASGTGAVEQYV. The V call is TRBV28, the J call TRBJ2-7, with 7 nucleotides matching TRBD1. CDR1 and CDR2 from the germline V gene are MDHEN and SYDVKM. J gave up 6 bases and V 8 bases, and 7 bases lay outside the gene matches. This CDR3 is built from 12 residues.